This is a list of T cell receptor beta chains from one sample in a study of T cell clonotyping in hematopoietic cell transplantation. TCRdb's copy holds only in-frame clones and misses some; the assay was immunoSEQ multiplex PCR. The repertoire consists of about 5,700 clones, with over 90% occurring once and the leading ten covering about half. Sequencing was performed on peripheral blood mononuclear cells, taken 100 days after allogeneic stem cell transplant. Source of these receptors: a female patient aged 50-60 years who had an allogeneic stem cell transplant from an unrelated donor, so T cells may come from the graft donor. Some clones in this sample may be carry-over from other donors' samples. The CDR3 runs from the conserved cysteine through the conserved F or W. The D gene is left open where the match is weak. Clone sizes are given selectively: once, few, many, or a class where the clone is expanded.

v_gene	abundance	j_gene	d_gene	CDR3nt	CDR3aa
TRBV6-9	-	TRBJ2-7	-	TGTGCCAGCAGTTACGAGGCAGGGGGGTCCTACGAGCAGTACTTC	CASSYEAGGSYEQYF
TRBV6-1	-	TRBJ2-6	-	TGTGCCAGCTCTCCTCGGGGTGGGGCCAACGTCCTGACTTTC	CASSPRGGANVLTF
TRBV6-5	few	TRBJ2-7	TRBD1	TGTGCCAGCAAAGGACAGGGGTCCTACGAGCAGTACTTC	CASKGQGSYEQYF
TRBV28	-	TRBJ2-7	-	TGTGCCACCGGGACGGCGGTCTCCTACGAGCAGTACTTC	CATGTAVSYEQYF
TRBV11-2	-	TRBJ1-2	-	TGTGCCAGCAGCTTGCTGAGGGGGAGCTATGGCTACACCTTC	CASSLLRGSYGYTF
TRBV19	-	TRBJ2-2	-	TGTGCCAGTAGTACGGGGAACACCGGGGAGCTGTTTTTT	CASSTGNTGELFF
TRBV29-1	once	TRBJ1-2	TRBD1	TGCAGCGTATCTAGACAGGGTCAAAACTATGGCTACACCTTC	CSVSRQGQNYGYTF
TRBV2	-	TRBJ1-6	-	TGTGCCAGCAGCCCCCGCCGACCGTCAACCCTCCACTTT	CASSPRRPSTLHF
TRBV9	-	TRBJ2-7	TRBD1	TGTGCCAGCAGCGGACAGGGGGCCTACGAGCAGTACTTC	CASSGQGAYEQYF
TRBV5-1	once	TRBJ1-1	TRBD1	TGCGCCAGCAGCACCGTGCAGTCGGGACAGTCAGAAGCTTTCTTT	CASSTVQSGQSEAFF
TRBV6-4	-	TRBJ2-3	TRBD2	TGTGCCAGCAGTGACAACGGGAGGGCGACAGATACGCAGTATTTT	CASSDNGRATDTQYF
TRBV5-4	-	TRBJ1-6	-	TGTGCCAGCAGCTTGGTTGTCAGCCAATATTCCAATTCACCCCTCCACTTT	CASSLVVSQYSNSPLHF
TRBV19	once	TRBJ1-3	-	TGTGCCAGCCGTTACAGGGACTCTGGAAACACCATATATTTT	CASRYRDSGNTIYF
TRBV29-1	few	TRBJ1-2	TRBD1	TGCAGCGTTGTAGGGGGCGAACATGGCTACACCTTC	CSVVGGEHGYTF
TRBV6-1	-	TRBJ1-1	-	TGTGCCAGCAGTGAGGTGAATGAAGCTTTCTTT	CASSEVNEAFF
TRBV5-6	-	TRBJ1-2	-	TGTGCCAGCAGCTTCTGGGGGTTTAACTATGGCTACACCTTC	CASSFWGFNYGYTF
TRBV7-8	-	TRBJ2-5	TRBD2	TGTGCCAGCAGCCCCCGGACTAGCCAAGAGACCCAGTACTTC	CASSPRTSQETQYF